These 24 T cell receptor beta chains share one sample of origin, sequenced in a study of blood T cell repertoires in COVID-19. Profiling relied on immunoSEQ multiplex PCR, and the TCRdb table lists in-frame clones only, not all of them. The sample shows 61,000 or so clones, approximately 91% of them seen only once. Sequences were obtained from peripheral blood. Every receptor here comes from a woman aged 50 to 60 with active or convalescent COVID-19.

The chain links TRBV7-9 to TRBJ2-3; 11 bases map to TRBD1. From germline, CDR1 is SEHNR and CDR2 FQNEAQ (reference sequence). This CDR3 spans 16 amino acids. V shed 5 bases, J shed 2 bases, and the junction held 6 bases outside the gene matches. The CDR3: CASSQDRGRATDTQYF. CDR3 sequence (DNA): TGTGCCAGCAGCCAGGACAGGGGGCGCGCCACAGATACGCAGTATTTT.

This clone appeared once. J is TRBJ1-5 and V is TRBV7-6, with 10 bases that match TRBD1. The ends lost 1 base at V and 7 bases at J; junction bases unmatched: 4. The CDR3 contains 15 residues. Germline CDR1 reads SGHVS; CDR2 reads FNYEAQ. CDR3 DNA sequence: TGTGCCAGCAGCTTAGGGGACAGGGGCGGGCAGCCCCAGCATTTT. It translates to CASSLGDRGGQPQHF.

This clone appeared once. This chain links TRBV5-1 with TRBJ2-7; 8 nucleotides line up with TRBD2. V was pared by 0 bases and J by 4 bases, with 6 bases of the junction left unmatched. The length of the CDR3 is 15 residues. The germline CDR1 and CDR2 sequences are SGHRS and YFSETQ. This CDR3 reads CASSLVLSGSYEQYF. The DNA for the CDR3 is TGCGCCAGCAGCTTGGTGCTCAGCGGGAGTTACGAGCAGTACTTC.

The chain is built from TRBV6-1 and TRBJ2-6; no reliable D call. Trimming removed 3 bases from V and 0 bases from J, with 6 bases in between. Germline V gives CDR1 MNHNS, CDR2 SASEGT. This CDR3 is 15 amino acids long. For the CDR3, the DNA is TGTGCCAGCAGTGACGAGGACTCTGGGGCCAACGTCCTGACTTTC. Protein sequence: CASSDEDSGANVLTF.

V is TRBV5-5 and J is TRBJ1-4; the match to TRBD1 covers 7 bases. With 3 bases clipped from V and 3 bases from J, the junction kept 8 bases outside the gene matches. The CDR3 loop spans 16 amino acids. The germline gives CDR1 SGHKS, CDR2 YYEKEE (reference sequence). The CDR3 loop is CASSSTAGGPNEKLFF. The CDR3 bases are TGTGCCAGCAGCTCAACCGCAGGGGGACCTAATGAAAAACTGTTTTTT.

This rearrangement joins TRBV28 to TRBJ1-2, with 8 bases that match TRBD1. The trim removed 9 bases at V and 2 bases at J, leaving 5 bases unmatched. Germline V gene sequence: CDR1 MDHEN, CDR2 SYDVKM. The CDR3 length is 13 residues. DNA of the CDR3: TGTGCCAGTGGGGGACAGGCCAACTATGGCTACACCTTC. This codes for CASGGQANYGYTF.

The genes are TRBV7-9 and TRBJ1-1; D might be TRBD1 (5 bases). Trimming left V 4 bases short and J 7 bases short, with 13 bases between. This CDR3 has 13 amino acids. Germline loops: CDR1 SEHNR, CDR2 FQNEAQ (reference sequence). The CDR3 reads CASSSQIGVEAFF. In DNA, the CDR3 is TGTGCCAGCAGCTCTCAGATAGGGGTTGAAGCTTTCTTT.

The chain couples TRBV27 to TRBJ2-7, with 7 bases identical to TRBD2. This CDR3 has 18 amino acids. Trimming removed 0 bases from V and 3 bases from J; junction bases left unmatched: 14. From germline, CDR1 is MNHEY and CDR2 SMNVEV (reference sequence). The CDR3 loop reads CASSLSQVTGRRYYEQYF. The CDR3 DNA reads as TGTGCCAGCAGTTTATCCCAGGTGACCGGGAGGAGGTACTACGAGCAGTACTTC.

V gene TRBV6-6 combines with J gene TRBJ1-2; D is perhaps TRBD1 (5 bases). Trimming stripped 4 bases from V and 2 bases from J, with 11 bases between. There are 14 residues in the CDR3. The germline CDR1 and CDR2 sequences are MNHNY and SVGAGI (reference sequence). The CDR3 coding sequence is TGTGCCAGCAGTTCCCCGACAGCAAACTATGGCTACACCTTC. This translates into CASSSPTANYGYTF.

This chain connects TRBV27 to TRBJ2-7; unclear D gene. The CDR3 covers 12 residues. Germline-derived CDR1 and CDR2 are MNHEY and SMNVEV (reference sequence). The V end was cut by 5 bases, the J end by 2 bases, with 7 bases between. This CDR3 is CASSDSTYEQYF. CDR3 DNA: TGTGCCAGCAGTGACTCGACCTACGAGCAGTACTTC.

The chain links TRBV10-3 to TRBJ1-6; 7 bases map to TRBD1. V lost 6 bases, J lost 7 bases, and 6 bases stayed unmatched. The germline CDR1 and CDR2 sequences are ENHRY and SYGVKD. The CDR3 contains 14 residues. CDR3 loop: CAISDRANNSPLHF. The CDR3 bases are TGTGCCATCAGCGACAGGGCCAACAATTCACCCCTCCACTTT.

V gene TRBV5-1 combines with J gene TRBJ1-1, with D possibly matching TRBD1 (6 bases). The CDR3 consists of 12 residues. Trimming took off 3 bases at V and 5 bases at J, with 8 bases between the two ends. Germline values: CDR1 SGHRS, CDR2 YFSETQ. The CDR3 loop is CASSWQGTEAFF. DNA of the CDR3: TGCGCCAGCAGCTGGCAGGGGACTGAAGCTTTCTTT. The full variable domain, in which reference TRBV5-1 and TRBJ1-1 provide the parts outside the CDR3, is KAGVTQTPRYLIKTRGQQVTLSCSPISGHRSVSWYQQTPGQGLQFLFEYFSETQRNKGNFPGRFSGRQFSNSRSEMNVSTLELGDSALYLCASSWQGTEAFFGQGTRLTVV.

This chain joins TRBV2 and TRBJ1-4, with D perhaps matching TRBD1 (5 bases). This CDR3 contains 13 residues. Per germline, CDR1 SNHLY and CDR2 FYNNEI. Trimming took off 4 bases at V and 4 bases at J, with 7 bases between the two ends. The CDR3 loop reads CASSGRGNEKLFF. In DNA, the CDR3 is TGTGCCAGCAGTGGAAGGGGTAATGAAAAACTGTTTTTT.

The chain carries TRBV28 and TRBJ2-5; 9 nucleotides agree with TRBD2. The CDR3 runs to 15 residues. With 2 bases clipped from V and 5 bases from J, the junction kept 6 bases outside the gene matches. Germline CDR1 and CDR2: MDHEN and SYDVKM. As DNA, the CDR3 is TGTGCCAGCAGTTTAGGGGGACTAGCAACGGAGACCCAGTACTTC. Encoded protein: CASSLGGLATETQYF.

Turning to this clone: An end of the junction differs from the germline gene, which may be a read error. The CDR3 is CASSLSASSYNEQFF. CDR3 coding DNA: TGTGCTAGCAGCCTTAGCGCTAGCTCCTACAATGAGCAGTTCTTC. This chain connects TRBV7-7 to TRBJ2-1; D may be TRBD2 (5 bases). The V gene's germline CDR1 is SSHAT and CDR2 FNYEAQ (reference sequence). This CDR3 has 15 residues.

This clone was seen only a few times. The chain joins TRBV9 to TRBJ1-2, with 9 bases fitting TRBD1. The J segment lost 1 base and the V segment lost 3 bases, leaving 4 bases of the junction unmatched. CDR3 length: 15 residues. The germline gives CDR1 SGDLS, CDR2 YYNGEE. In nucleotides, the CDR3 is TGTGCCAGCAGCGCAGGGACAGGGATTAACTATGGCTACACCTTC. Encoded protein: CASSAGTGINYGYTF.

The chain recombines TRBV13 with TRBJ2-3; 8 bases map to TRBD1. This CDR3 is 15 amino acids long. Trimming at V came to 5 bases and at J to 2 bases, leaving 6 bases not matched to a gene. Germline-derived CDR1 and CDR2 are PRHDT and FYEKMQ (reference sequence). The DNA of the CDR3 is TGTGCCAGCAGCCTCCGGACAGGGTACACAGATACGCAGTATTTT. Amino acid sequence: CASSLRTGYTDTQYF.

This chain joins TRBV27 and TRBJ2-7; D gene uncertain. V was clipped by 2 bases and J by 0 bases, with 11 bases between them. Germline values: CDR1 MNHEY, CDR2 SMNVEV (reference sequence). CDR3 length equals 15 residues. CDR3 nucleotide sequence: TGTGCCAGCAGTTTAGCATATCCGAGCTCCTACGAGCAGTACTTC. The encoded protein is CASSLAYPSSYEQYF.

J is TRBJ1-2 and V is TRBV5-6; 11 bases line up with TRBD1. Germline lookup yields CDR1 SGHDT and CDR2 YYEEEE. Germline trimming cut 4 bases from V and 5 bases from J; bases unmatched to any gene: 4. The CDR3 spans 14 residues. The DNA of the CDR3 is TGTGCCAGCAGCCGAGGACAGGGGGCTTATGGCTACACCTTC. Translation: CASSRGQGAYGYTF.

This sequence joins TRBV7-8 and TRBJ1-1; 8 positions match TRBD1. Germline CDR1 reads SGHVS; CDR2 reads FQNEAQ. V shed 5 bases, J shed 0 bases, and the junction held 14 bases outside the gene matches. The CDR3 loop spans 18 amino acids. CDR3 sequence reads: CASSTEGWDRRMNTEAFF. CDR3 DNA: TGTGCCAGCAGCACTGAAGGCTGGGACAGGCGAATGAACACTGAAGCTTTCTTT.

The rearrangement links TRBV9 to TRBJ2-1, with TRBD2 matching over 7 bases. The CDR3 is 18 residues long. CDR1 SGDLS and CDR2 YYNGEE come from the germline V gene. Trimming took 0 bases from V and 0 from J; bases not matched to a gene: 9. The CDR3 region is CASSVGVGSGVSYNEQFF. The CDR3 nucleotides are TGTGCCAGCAGCGTAGGCGTTGGAAGCGGGGTCTCCTACAATGAGCAGTTCTTC.

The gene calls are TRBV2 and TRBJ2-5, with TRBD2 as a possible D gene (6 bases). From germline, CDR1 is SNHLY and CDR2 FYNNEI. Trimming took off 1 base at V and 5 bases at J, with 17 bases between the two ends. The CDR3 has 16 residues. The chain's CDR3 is CASSEDPGPAGETQYF. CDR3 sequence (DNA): TGTGCCAGCAGTGAAGACCCAGGCCCCGCGGGGGAGACCCAGTACTTC. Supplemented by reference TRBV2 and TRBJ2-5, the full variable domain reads EPEVTQTPSHQVTQMGQEVILRCVPISNHLYFYWYRQILGQKVEFLVSFYNNEISEKSEIFDDQFSVERPDGSNFTLKIRSTKLEDSAMYFCASSEDPGPAGETQYFGPGTRLLVL.

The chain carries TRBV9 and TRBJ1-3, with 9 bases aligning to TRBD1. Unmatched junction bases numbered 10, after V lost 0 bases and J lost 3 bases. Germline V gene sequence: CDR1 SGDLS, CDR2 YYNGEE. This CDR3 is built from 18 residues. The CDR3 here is CASSVGPFRTGVGNTIYF. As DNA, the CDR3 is TGTGCCAGCAGCGTAGGTCCGTTCCGGACAGGGGTTGGAAACACCATATATTTT.

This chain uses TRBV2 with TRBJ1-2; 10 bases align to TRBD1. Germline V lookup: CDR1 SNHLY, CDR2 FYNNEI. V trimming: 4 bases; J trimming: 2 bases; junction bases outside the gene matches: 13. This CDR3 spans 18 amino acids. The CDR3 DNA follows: TGTGCCAGCAGTGGACCCGGACAGGGGGGTAAAGTAAACTATGGCTACACCTTC. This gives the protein CASSGPGQGGKVNYGYTF.